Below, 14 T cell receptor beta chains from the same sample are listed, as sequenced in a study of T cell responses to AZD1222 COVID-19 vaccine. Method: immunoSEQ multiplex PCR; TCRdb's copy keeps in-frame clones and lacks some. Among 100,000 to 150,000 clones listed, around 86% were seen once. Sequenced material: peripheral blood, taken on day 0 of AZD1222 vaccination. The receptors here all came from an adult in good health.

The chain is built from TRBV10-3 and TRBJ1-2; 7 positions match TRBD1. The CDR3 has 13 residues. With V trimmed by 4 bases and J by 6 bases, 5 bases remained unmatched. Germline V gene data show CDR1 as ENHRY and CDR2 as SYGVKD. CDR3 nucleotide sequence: TGTGCCATCAGTGCCGGGACAGATAATGGCTACACCTTC. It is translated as CAISAGTDNGYTF.

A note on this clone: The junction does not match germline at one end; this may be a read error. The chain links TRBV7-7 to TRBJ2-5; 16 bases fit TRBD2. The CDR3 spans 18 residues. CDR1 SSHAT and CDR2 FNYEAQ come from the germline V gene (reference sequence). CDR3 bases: TGTGCTAGCAGCTCGTCGGGACTAGCGGGGGGGACTCAAGAGACCCAGTACTTC. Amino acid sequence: CASSSSGLAGGTQETQYF.

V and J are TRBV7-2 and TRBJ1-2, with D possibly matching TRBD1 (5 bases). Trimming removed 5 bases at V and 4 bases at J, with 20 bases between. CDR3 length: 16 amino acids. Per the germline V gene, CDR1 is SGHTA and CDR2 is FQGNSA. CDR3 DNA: TGTGCCAGCAGCCTCGGGACCAGGGAGGGTCGCTATGGCTACACCTTC. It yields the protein CASSLGTREGRYGYTF.

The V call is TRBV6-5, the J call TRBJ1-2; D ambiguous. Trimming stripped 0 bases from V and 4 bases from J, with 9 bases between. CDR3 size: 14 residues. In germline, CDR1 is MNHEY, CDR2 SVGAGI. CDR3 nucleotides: TGTGCCAGCAGTTACTCTGCGAATATCTATGGCTACACCTTC. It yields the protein CASSYSANIYGYTF.

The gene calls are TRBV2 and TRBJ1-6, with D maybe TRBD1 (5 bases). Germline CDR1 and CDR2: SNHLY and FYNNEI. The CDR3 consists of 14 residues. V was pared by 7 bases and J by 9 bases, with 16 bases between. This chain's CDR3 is CASKGTGGSSPLHF. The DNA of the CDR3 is TGTGCCAGCAAAGGTACCGGGGGGTCTTCACCCCTCCACTTT.

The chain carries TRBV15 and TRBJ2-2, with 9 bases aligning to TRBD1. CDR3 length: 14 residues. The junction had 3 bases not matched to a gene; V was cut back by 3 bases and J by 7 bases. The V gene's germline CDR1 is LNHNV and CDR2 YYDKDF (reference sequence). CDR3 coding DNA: TGTGCCACCAGCAGGGGGACAGGGTACGGGGAGCTGTTTTTT. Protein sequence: CATSRGTGYGELFF.

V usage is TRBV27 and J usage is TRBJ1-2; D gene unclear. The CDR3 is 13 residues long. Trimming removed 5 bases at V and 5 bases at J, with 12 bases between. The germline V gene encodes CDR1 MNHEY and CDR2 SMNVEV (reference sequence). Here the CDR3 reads CASSPVMGYGYTF. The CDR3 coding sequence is TGTGCCAGCAGTCCCGTGATGGGGTATGGCTACACCTTC.

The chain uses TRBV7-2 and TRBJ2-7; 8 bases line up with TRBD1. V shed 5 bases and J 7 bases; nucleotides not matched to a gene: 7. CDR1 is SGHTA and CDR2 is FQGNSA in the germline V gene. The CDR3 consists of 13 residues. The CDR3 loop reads CASSVQTGEEQYF. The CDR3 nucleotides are TGTGCCAGCAGCGTTCAGACAGGGGAGGAGCAGTACTTC. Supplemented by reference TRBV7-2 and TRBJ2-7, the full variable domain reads GAGVSQSPSNKVTEKGKDVELRCDPISGHTALYWYRQSLGQGLEFLIYFQGNSAPDKSGLPSDRFSAERTGGSVSTLTIQRTQQEDSAVYLCASSVQTGEEQYFGPGTRLTVT.

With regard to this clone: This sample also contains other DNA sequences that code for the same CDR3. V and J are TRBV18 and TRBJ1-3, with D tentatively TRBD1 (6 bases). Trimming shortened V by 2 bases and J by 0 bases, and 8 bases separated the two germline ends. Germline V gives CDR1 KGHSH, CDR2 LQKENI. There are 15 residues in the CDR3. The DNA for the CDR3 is TGTGCCAGCTCACCAAAGGGGGACTCTGGAAACACCATATATTTT. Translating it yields CASSPKGDSGNTIYF.

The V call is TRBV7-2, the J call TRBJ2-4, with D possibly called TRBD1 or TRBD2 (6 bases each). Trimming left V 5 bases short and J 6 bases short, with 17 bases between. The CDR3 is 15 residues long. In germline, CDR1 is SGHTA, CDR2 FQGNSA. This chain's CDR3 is CASSLNSGGRNIQYF. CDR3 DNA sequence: TGTGCCAGCAGCCTAAACTCCGGGGGCCGAAACATTCAGTACTTC.

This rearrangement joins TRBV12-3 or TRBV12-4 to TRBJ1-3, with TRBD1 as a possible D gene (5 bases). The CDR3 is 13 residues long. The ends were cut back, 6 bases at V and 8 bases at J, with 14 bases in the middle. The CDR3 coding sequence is TGTGCCAGCAGGCCCTCTCTGGGGGACACCATATATTTT. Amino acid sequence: CASRPSLGDTIYF.

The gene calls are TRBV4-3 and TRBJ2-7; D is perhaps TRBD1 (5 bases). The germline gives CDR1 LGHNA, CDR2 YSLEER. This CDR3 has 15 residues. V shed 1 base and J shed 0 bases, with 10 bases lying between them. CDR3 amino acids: CASSQVGPSSYEQYF. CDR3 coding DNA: TGCGCCAGCAGCCAAGTGGGGCCGAGCTCCTACGAGCAGTACTTC.

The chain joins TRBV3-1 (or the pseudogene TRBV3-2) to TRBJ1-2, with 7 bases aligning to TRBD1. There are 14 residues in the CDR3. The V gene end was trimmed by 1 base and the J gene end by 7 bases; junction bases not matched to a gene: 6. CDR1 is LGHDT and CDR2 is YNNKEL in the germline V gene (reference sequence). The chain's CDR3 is CASSQVQGPSGYTF. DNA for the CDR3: TGTGCCAGCAGCCAAGTACAGGGGCCGAGTGGCTACACCTTC.

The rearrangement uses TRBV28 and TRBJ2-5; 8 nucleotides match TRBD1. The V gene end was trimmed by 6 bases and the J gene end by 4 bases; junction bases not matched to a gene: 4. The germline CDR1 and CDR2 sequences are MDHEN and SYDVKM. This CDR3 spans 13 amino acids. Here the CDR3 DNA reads TGTGCCAGCAGGCAGGGGGCTCGAGAGACCCAGTACTTC. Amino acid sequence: CASRQGARETQYF.